This entry is about one T cell receptor beta chain. Within the sample, other DNA sequences also encode this same CDR3. The data belong to a study of T cell responses to AZD1222 COVID-19 vaccine. Data came from immunoSEQ multiplex PCR; TCRdb stores just in-frame clones and leaves some out. The profile covers more than 85,000 clones, with about 81% appearing a single time and 4.6% taken by the ten largest. Trimming cost V 2 bases and J 1 base, with 6 bases left between them. The length of the CDR3 is 13 residues. Germline CDR1 reads SGDLS; CDR2 reads YYNGEE. The starting material was peripheral blood, obtained on day 0 of AZD1222 vaccination. The source of this sequence is an adult in good health. The V and J genes are TRBV9 and TRBJ1-2; D remains ambiguous. CDR3 residues: CASSVGNNYGYTF. The CDR3 nucleotides are TGTGCCAGCAGCGTGGGGAATAACTATGGCTACACCTTC.